Reported below is one T cell receptor (beta chain). The antigen it recognizes is unknown. Base qualities are not at hand, and no much larger clone is one base apart. The CDR3, cysteine through phenylalanine, is 11 amino acids long. This entry keeps only the CDR3 DNA: 33 bases, framed from base 1. CDR1 and CDR2, per the germline V gene (reference sequence), are GTSNPN and SVGIG. V and J are truncated by 0 bases and 5 bases respectively, leaving an intervening sequence of 4 bases. The data were taken from a study of CD8+ T cells in alopecia areata (dated by TCRdb to the late 2010s). About the full investigation: Treated patients were enrolled in an open-label pilot trial of oral tofacitinib at 5 to 10 mg twice daily for moderate-to-severe alopecia areata. Patients stayed on tofacitinib for 6 to 18 months and then had 6 months of follow-up off drug so that delayed response and recurrence could be assessed. Disease severity in treated patients was measured with the SALT score, which quantifies the percentage of affected scalp surface area. The study used high-throughput TCRbeta sequencing to examine T cell clonal expansion in alopecia areata, in both the C3H/HeJ mouse model and human patients. Scalp tissue and sorted CD4+ and CD8+ peripheral blood T cells from patchy and totalis/universalis alopecia areata patients and from healthy controls were covered by human TCRbeta sequencing. Biopsies were taken from tofacitinib-treated patients at baseline and again at 4 and 24 weeks into treatment, and several of those patients also had a later scalp biopsy. Clonality in the scalp was compared among normal scalp (n=4), patchy alopecia areata scalp (n=8), and alopecia totalis/universalis scalp (n=8). RNA was obtained with the PAXgene miRNA kit for fixed scalp, the miRNeasy kit for PBMCs, and the RNeasy kit for mouse skin. immunoSEQ multiplex PCR using 35 Vbeta forward primers and 13 Jbeta reverse primers was used to amplify TCRbeta CDR3 regions. Overall results and qualifications from the work: Unlike mouse skin, which is dominated by gammadelta T cells, normal human skin has resident alphabeta T cells that are also sequenced, and this complicates analysis of the scalp TCR repertoire. Because the treated cohort was small and had only one nonresponder, larger studies are needed to examine links between baseline CD8+ expansion and response. Tofacitinib significantly lowered scalp clonality and the number of expanded CD8+ clones among the top 100 scalp clones. Shared TCR sequences between patients were less evident than in mice, which may be partly attributable to HLA diversity in the patient population. Compared with normal scalp, lesional scalp, particularly in alopecia totalis/universalis, had higher clonality and more expanded CD8+ clones, which suggests antigenic drive. Many expanded lesional clones persisted in scalp and blood during tofacitinib treatment, which may partly explain relapse after stopping treatment.

The intended sense of this specimen's treatment or condition label: oral pan-JAK inhibitor, 5-10 mg twice daily. Peripheral blood and lesional scalp punch biopsies were obtained from patients with alopecia areata. PBMCs were isolated by density centrifugation and stained for CD3, CD4 and CD8, and CD4+ and CD8+ T cells were sorted on a FACSAria. The method behind the library was the immunoSEQ multiplex PCR assay. For TCR sequencing, RNA was extracted from every sample and reverse transcribed into cDNA to serve as template. SuperScript III was used for first-strand cDNA synthesis, primed with a 2:1 mix of oligo-dT and random hexamers. A synthetic immune receptor repertoire was used to gauge amplification bias, and whatever bias remained was removed computationally. In the paper's pipeline: Raw reads were preprocessed to remove errors, and CDR3 was defined by IMGT conventions from the conserved cysteine to phenylalanine. To get clonality, Shannon entropy was normalized by log2 of the number of productive unique TCRs and the result was subtracted from 1. Whether scalp clones were CD4 or CD8 was inferred by matching scalp TCRbeta sequences against CD4 and CD8 repertoires sorted from blood. TCRdb re-hosts the immuneACCESS table, in-frame sequences only. Its copies lack some clones; in the studies checked, an unresolved V gene accounts for under half of them, and the cause for the rest is not known. From that table come the V and J calls and clone size; the DNA was used to work out D and trimming. In all, the sample holds about 200,000 clones, and roughly two fifths of those were seen once. The ten most abundant clones make up almost 0.5% of the sample.

The sample consisted of CD4+ T cells sorted from blood, taken at approximately week 31, from a patient treated with tofacitinib. This sequence uses TRBV30 and TRBJ2-5; the D gene is not confidently resolved. The receptor was isolated from a human donor with alopecia areata. The nucleotide sequence is TGTGCCTGGAGTGTATTTGAGACCCAGTACTTC. Translated, it gives CAWSVFETQYF.